This TCR beta chain was captured in a study of OX40 agonist ivuxolimab in advanced cancers. This clone was recorded a few times. Per germline, CDR1 MNHEY and CDR2 SVGAGI. Trimming pared 5 bases from V and 7 bases from J, leaving 9 bases between. CDR3 length: 12 amino acids. TCRdb's copy holds only in-frame clones and misses some; the assay was immunoSEQ multiplex PCR. This sample carries 15,000 to 20,000 clones, just under 75% of them seen once, and the ten largest clones take about 24%. The sample was CD4+ or CD8+ T cells sorted from blood, taken in a trial of the OX40 agonist ivuxolimab. The receptor was isolated from an adult with an advanced solid tumor such as melanoma, head and neck, liver or kidney cancer. V gene TRBV6-5 combines with J gene TRBJ2-1; unclear D gene. The CDR3 DNA follows: TGTGCCAGCAGTCCCGCAAGGAATGAGCAGTTCTTC. Translation: CASSPARNEQFF.